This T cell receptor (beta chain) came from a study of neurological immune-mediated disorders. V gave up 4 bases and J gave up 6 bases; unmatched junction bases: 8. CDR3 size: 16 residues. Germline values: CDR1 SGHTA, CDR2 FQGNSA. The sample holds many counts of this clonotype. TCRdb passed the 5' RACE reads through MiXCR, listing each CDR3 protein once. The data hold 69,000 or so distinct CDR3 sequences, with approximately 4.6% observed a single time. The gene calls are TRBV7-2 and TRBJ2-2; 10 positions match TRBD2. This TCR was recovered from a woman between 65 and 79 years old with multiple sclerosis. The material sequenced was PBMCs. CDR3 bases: TGTGCCAGCAGCTACCTAGCGGGGGAGGGATCCGGGGAGCTGTTTTTT. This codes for CASSYLAGEGSGELFF.